This T cell receptor (beta chain) was obtained from a study of CD8 T cells in Susac syndrome (dated by TCRdb to the late 2010s). About the investigation overall: Repertoire sequencing was used to test whether CD8+ T cell activation and differentiation in Susac syndrome was antigen driven. The clonality of the CD8+ T cell repertoire was compared across about a dozen healthy donors, some 14 Susac syndrome patients and under 18 multiple sclerosis patients. Summary of the overall study and its limitations: The number of individuals in the TCR sequencing and HLA analysis was recognized as being relatively small.

Peripheral blood CD8+ and CD4+ T cells from healthy donors, Susac syndrome patients and multiple sclerosis patients were profiled by high-throughput TCR beta sequencing. The multiple sclerosis controls were treatment-naive patients whose relapsing-remitting disease, either stable or active, fulfilled the revised McDonald criteria. Bulk CD8+ and CD4+ T cells were purified by magnetic negative isolation, whereas CD8+ TEMRA cells were enriched by FACS. Blood was drawn into EDTA tubes, processed within 24 hours, and PBMCs were isolated by density gradient centrifugation. PBMCs intended for TCR sequencing were frozen in liquid nitrogen and were later thawed in a 37 degrees C water bath. Purity of sorted or isolated CD4+, CD8+ and CD8+ TEMRA cells was at least 90%. The CDR3 covers 15 residues, taking in both the cysteine and the phenylalanine. Only the CDR3 DNA stays, 45 bases, in frame from base 1. CDR1 SEHNR and CDR2 FQNEAQ are derived from the germline V gene (reference sequence). The junction carries 17 bases between V and J, which are trimmed by 5 bases and 4 bases respectively.

Comments on this clonotype: This clone's antigen is unknown. No base quality information exists; no much larger clone differs at one position.

RNA was extracted using the RNeasy kit, and about 0.5 to 1 ug of the RNA was reverse transcribed with random hexamers. The immunoSEQ multiplex PCR assay, which covers 54 Vbeta and 13 Jbeta segments, was used to amplify TCR beta CDR3 regions. PCR amplification bias was corrected by using a synthetic template baseline for primer optimization and computational correction. Regarding the original processing steps: Reads were annotated to V, D and J genes according to IMGT and were analyzed with immunoSEQ Analyzer, with only productive sequences retained. Clonality was computed as one minus Shannon entropy normalized by log2 of the number of productive unique sequences. For each patient and control, public and private clones were evaluated among the 100 most prevalent clones. A clone was defined as Susac-specific if it was absent from the healthy and MS cohorts, from roughly 990 published viral clones and from other ImmuneACCESS disease sequences. TCRdb redid the processing of the public reads, applying fastp at Q25 and MiXCR, and retained in-frame beta chains. Here each entry gathers all rows of one CDR3 protein and keeps the most common genes and DNA. What appears here as the V and J calls and clone size reflects TCRdb's work, not the paper's. The sample yields hundreds of thousands of distinct CDR3 sequences; around 91% were counted once. The ten largest make up roughly 0.17% of the sample.

The sequence came from a human donor with multiple sclerosis. The sequence joins TRBV7-9 to TRBJ1-1; TRBD1 might be the D gene, on 6 matching bases. The sample comprised CD8+ T cells from PBMCs. CDR3 protein: CASSVVPGAGTEAFF. The DNA reads as follows: TGTGCCAGCAGCGTAGTACCGGGGGCCGGCACTGAAGCTTTCTTT.